Below, 19 T cell receptor beta chains from the same sample are listed, as sequenced in a study of CD8+CD57+ T cells in acquired aplastic anemia. The template for TCR beta VDJ and CDR3 sequence profiling was genomic DNA. Using its own MiXCR run on the reads, TCRdb lists one record per CDR3 protein. The profile shows 35,000 to 40,000 distinct CDR3 sequences, around three quarters of them singletons. The sequencing sample was made of sorted CD4+, CD8+, or CD8+CD57+ T cells (not recorded which) from PBMCs. The receptors here all came from a human donor in good health, serving as a control.

The chain joins TRBV19 to TRBJ1-6, with D unresolved. The V gene's germline CDR1 is LNHDA and CDR2 SQIVND (reference sequence). The CDR3 is 13 residues long. The ends were cut back, 3 bases at V and 9 bases at J, with 9 bases in the middle. The CDR3 sequence is CASSIGGSSPLHF. CDR3 coding DNA: TGTGCCAGTAGTATCGGCGGCAGTTCACCCCTCCACTTT.

CDR3 sequence: CAIAPGRTEAFF. CDR3 nucleotide sequence: TGTGCCATCGCCCCGGGGAGGACTGAAGCTTTCTTT. The rearrangement uses TRBV10-3 and TRBJ1-1; no reliable D call. Trimming removed 8 bases from V and 5 bases from J, with 12 bases in between. Germline V gene data show CDR1 as ENHRY and CDR2 as SYGVKD. The CDR3 covers 12 residues.

By share of the sample, this clonotype is medium-sized (0.01 to 0.1%). The J gene is TRBJ1-1, the V gene TRBV10-3, with D perhaps TRBD1 (5 bases). Germline lookup yields CDR1 ENHRY and CDR2 SYGVKD. V lost 2 bases and J 1 base, leaving 14 bases between the germline ends. CDR3 size: 16 residues. The CDR3 DNA reads TGTGCCATCAGTGAGACAGGACACCTAACGAACACTGAAGCTTTCTTT. Translation: CAISETGHLTNTEAFF.

This clonotype was observed once. The chain recombines TRBV7-2 with TRBJ2-5; D is ambiguous. Germline assignment: CDR1 SGHTA and CDR2 FQGNSA. V was cut by 5 bases and J by 4 bases, with 11 bases left in between. CDR3 length equals 13 residues. This CDR3 reads CASSPPWIETQYF. The CDR3, as DNA: TGTGCCAGCAGCCCACCGTGGATAGAGACCCAGTACTTC.

V is TRBV6-6 and J is TRBJ2-5, with 7 bases that match TRBD1. J was trimmed by 5 bases and V by 5 bases; bases with no gene match: 14. CDR3 length: 16 residues. CDR1 and CDR2 (germline): MNHNY, SVGAGI (reference sequence). The CDR3 loop reads CASSKLRTGLRETQYF. The DNA of the CDR3 is TGTGCCAGCAGTAAGCTCCGGACAGGCCTACGGGAGACCCAGTACTTC.

The V and J genes are TRBV10-2 and TRBJ2-3; the match to TRBD1 covers 9 bases. CDR3 length: 13 residues. Germline V gives CDR1 WSHSY, CDR2 SAAADI. V gave up 8 bases and J gave up 5 bases; unmatched junction bases: 5. The CDR3, as DNA: TGCGCCAGCCAAGGGACAGGGTTAGATACGCAGTATTTT. Protein: CASQGTGLDTQYF.

The chain carries TRBV2 and TRBJ1-1, with D unresolved. V dropped 3 bases and J dropped 0 bases, with 8 bases sitting between them. CDR1 SNHLY and CDR2 FYNNEI come from the germline V gene. The CDR3 runs 14 residues. CDR3 sequence: CASSEPRLNTEAFF. CDR3 DNA sequence: TGTGCCAGCAGTGAGCCACGGTTGAACACTGAAGCTTTCTTT.

This chain links TRBV19 with TRBJ1-1; tentative D call: TRBD1 (5 bases). Trimming stripped 5 bases from V and 2 bases from J, with 15 bases between. This CDR3 is built from 15 residues. Germline CDR1 LNHDA, CDR2 SQIVND (reference sequence). In DNA, the CDR3 is TGTGCCAGTAGTTTCAGGGATAAGGATAACACTGAAGCTTTCTTT. Its protein product is CASSFRDKDNTEAFF.

The chain has TRBV6-1 and TRBJ2-7, with TRBD2 identical over 7 bases. This CDR3 spans 14 amino acids. J gave up 0 bases and V 1 base, and 0 bases lay outside the gene matches. Germline V lookup: CDR1 MNHNS, CDR2 SASEGT. CDR3 DNA: TGTGCCAGCAGTGAAGGGGGGGGCTCCTACGAGCAGTACTTC. It yields the protein CASSEGGGSYEQYF.

The rearrangement uses TRBV25-1 and TRBJ2-3, with D possibly TRBD2 on 6 matching bases. The CDR3 runs to 13 residues. Germline CDR1 MGHDK, CDR2 SYGVNS. Deletions cut 4 bases from V and 10 bases from J, with 15 bases between. Here the CDR3 DNA reads TGTGCCAGCAGTGGTTTCTTCGGGGAGGCGCAGTATTTT. This gives the protein CASSGFFGEAQYF. Based on the CDR3 plus reference TRBV25-1 and TRBJ2-3, the full variable domain is EADIYQTPRYLVIGTGKKITLECSQTMGHDKMYWYQQDPGMELHLIHYSYGVNSTEKGDLSSESTVSRIRTEHFPLTLESARPSHTSQYLCASSGFFGEAQYFGPGTRLTVL.

The chain has TRBV15 and TRBJ1-2; 7 bases fit TRBD1. The J segment lost 5 bases and the V segment lost 6 bases, leaving 9 bases of the junction unmatched. CDR1 and CDR2 (germline): LNHNV, YYDKDF (reference sequence). This CDR3 comprises 14 residues. The CDR3 bases are TGTGCCACCAGGGAGGGGGCAGATCCTTATGGCTACACCTTC. Its protein product is CATREGADPYGYTF. The complete variable domain, with remaining parts taken from reference TRBV15 and TRBJ1-2, reads DAMVIQNPRYQVTQFGKPVTLSCSQTLNHNVMYWYQQKSSQAPKLLFHYYDKDFNNEADTPDNFQSRRPNTSFCFLDIRSPGLGDTAMYLCATREGADPYGYTFGSGTRLTVV.

The V and J genes are TRBV11-1 and TRBJ2-5; TRBD1 is a possible D gene (6 bases). Looked up from germline, CDR1 is SGHAT and CDR2 is FQDESV (reference sequence). The V gene lost 5 bases and the J gene lost 0 bases, with 19 bases spanning the gap. This CDR3 has 17 amino acids. The CDR3 protein is CASSLNGQNIHQETQYF. DNA for the CDR3: TGTGCCAGCAGCCTGAACGGACAGAATATACACCAAGAGACCCAGTACTTC.

V and J are TRBV25-1 and TRBJ2-7, with 7 bases fitting TRBD1. The V and J ends lost 7 bases and 0 bases, in that order; junction bases with no gene match: 3. This CDR3 comprises 13 residues. Germline CDR1 and CDR2: MGHDK and SYGVNS. The CDR3 region has the DNA TGTGCCAGCAAGGGACAGTACTCCTACGAGCAGTACTTC. It encodes CASKGQYSYEQYF.

The gene calls are TRBV7-2 and TRBJ2-7; TRBD2 matches at 13 bases. Germline V CDR1 and CDR2: SGHTA, FQGNSA. The trim removed 3 bases at V and 5 bases at J, leaving 4 bases unmatched. The CDR3 runs 15 residues. CDR3 protein: CASSFGLAGAHEQYF. The CDR3 bases are TGTGCCAGCAGCTTTGGACTAGCGGGGGCCCACGAGCAGTACTTC.

This clonotype was seen only once. The chain joins TRBV20-1 to TRBJ2-5; 9 nucleotides line up with TRBD2. The germline gives CDR1 DFQATT, CDR2 SNEGSKA (reference sequence). V dropped 3 bases and J dropped 1; count of bases not matched to a gene: 3. CDR3 length equals 14 residues. DNA of the CDR3: TGCAGTGCTAGGAGCGGGGGGACCCAAGAGACCCAGTACTTC. Translated, it gives CSARSGGTQETQYF.

In its sample, this clonotype ranks as medium-sized. The V call is TRBV20-1, the J call TRBJ1-5; tentative D call: TRBD1 (5 bases). The CDR3 runs 14 residues. V gave up 3 bases and J gave up 4 bases, with 13 bases separating them. In germline, CDR1 is DFQATT, CDR2 SNEGSKA (reference sequence). The DNA of the CDR3 is TGCAGTGCTAGTTACGACAGAGGGAATCAGCCCCAGCATTTT. It yields the protein CSASYDRGNQPQHF.

Notes on this clonotype: The junction and the germline gene differ at one end; a read error may be behind it. The chain combines TRBV7-9 with TRBJ1-3; D gene ambiguous. This CDR3 spans 17 amino acids. CDR1 SEHNR and CDR2 FQNEAQ come from the germline V gene (reference sequence). As DNA, the CDR3 is TGTGCCAGCAGCCCCTACTCGGGAGCGGACTATGGCTACACCTTATATTTT. Translating it yields CASSPYSGADYGYTLYF.

The rearrangement joins TRBV2 to TRBJ1-2, with 9 bases fitting TRBD1. Trimming at V came to 1 base and at J to 4 bases, leaving 7 bases not matched to a gene. The CDR3 has 16 residues. Germline lookup yields CDR1 SNHLY and CDR2 FYNNEI. This chain's CDR3 is CASSEGGTGFVYGYTF. CDR3 nucleotide sequence: TGTGCCAGCAGTGAAGGGGGGACAGGGTTCGTCTATGGCTACACCTTC.

The V call is TRBV5-6, the J call TRBJ1-1; the D gene is possibly TRBD1 (5 bases). CDR3 length: 13 residues. The germline gives CDR1 SGHDT, CDR2 YYEEEE. The V gene lost 6 bases and the J gene lost 7 bases, with 16 bases spanning the gap. The CDR3 nucleotides are TGTGCCAGCAACATTAACCGGGACGGTGAAGCTTTCTTT. Its protein product is CASNINRDGEAFF.